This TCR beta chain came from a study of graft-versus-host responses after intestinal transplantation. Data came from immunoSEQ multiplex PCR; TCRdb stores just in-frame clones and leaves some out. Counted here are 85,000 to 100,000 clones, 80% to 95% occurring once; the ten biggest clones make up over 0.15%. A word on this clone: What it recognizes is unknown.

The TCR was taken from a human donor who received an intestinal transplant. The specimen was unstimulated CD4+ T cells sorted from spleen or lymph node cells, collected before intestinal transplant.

CDR3 loop: CASSQVGYSRENEQFF. CDR3 coding DNA: TGCGCCAGCAGCCAAGTCGGGTACTCCCGTGAGAATGAGCAGTTCTTC. The chain uses TRBV4-1 and TRBJ2-1; D remains ambiguous. V was cut by 1 base and J by 7 bases, with 17 bases left in between. In germline, CDR1 is MGHRA, CDR2 YSYEKL. The CDR3 extends over 16 amino acids.